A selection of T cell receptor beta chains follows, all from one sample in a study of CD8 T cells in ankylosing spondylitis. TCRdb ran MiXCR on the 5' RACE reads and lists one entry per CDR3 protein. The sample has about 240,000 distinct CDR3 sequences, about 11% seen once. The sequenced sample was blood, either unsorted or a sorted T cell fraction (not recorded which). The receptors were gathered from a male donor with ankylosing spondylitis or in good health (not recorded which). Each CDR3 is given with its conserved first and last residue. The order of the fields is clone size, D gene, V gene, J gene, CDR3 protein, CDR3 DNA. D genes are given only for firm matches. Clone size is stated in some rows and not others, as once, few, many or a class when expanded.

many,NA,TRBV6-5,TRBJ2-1,CASIWSHESGEQFF,TGTGCCAGCATTTGGTCCCATGAATCGGGTGAGCAGTTCTTC
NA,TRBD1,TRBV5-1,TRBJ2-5,CASSLAVTGGAETQYF,TGCGCCAGCAGCTTGGCTGTTACAGGGGGCGCGGAGACCCAGTACTTC
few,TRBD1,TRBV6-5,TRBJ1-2,CASSFKAPGQGAAGHGYTF,TGTGCCAGCAGTTTCAAGGCCCCGGGACAGGGGGCCGCAGGCCATGGCTACACCTTC
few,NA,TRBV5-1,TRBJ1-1,CASGLGAGGTEAFF,TGCGCCAGCGGCCTGGGGGCTGGGGGCACTGAAGCTTTCTTT
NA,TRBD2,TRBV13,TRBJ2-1,CASSPREGATLGSYNEQFF,TGTGCCAGCAGCCCTCGGGAGGGAGCCACGCTGGGCTCCTACAATGAGCAGTTCTTC
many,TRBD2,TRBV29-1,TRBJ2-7,CSVTGTSDMYEQYF,TGCAGCGTTACCGGGACTAGCGATATGTACGAGCAGTACTTC
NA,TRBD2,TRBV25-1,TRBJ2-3,CASSEGSASGGTDTQYF,TGTGCCAGCAGTGAAGGATCCGCTAGCGGGGGCACAGATACGCAGTATTTT
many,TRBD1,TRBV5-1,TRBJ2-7,CASSLGGTGIHEQYF,TGCGCCAGCAGCTTGGGTGGGACAGGGATCCACGAGCAGTACTTC
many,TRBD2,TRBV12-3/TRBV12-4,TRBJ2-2,CASNSGGPKNTGELFF,TGTGCCAGCAATAGCGGGGGGCCAAAGAACACCGGGGAGCTGTTTTTT
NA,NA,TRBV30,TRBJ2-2,CAWRRVGGELFF,TGTGCCTGGAGGAGGGTTGGCGGGGAGCTGTTTTTT
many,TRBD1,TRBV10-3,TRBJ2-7,CAIRGTGFDEQYF,TGTGCCATCAGGGGGACAGGGTTTGACGAGCAGTACTTC
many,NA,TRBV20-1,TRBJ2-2,CSAPPAGLSNTGELFF,TGCAGTGCTCCCCCTGCGGGACTCTCGAACACCGGGGAGCTGTTTTTT
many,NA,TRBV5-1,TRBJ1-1,CASSLDGRDTEAFF,TGCGCCAGCAGCTTGGATGGGAGGGACACTGAAGCTTTCTTT
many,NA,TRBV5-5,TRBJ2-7,CASSLTPGTSYEQYF,TGTGCCAGCAGCTTGACTCCAGGAACCTCCTACGAGCAGTACTTC
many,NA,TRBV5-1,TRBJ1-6,CASSLEGHFNSPLHF,TGCGCCAGCAGCTTGGAGGGACACTTTAATTCACCCCTCCACTTT
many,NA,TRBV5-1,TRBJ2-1,CASSLGHSSYNEQFF,TGCGCCAGCAGCTTGGGACACAGCTCCTACAATGAGCAGTTCTTC
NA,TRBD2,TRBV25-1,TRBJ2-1,CASSEYWRGRGESSYNEQFF,TGTGCCAGCAGTGAATATTGGAGAGGGAGGGGCGAGAGCTCCTACAATGAGCAGTTCTTC
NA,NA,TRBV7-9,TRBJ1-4,CASSRVVGEKLFF,TGTGCCAGCAGCAGAGTGGTGGGTGAAAAACTGTTTTTT
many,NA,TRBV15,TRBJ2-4,CATSAEGLAKNIQYF,TGTGCCACCAGCGCGGAGGGTTTAGCCAAAAACATTCAGTACTTC
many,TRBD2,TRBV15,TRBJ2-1,CATSRSLAGGYNEQFF,TGTGCCACCAGCAGATCTCTAGCGGGCGGCTACAATGAGCAGTTCTTC
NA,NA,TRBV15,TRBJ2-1,CATSRSGYNEHFF,TGTGCCACCAGCAGGTCAGGTTACAATGAGCACTTCTTC
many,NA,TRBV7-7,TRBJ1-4,CASSPGGGNGEKLFF,TGTGCCAGCAGCCCGGGGGGGGGTAACGGCGAAAAACTGTTTTTT
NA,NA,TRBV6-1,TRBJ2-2,CASRPGGKGNGELFF,TGTGCCAGCAGACCCGGCGGGAAGGGAAACGGGGAGCTGTTTTTT
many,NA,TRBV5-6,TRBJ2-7,CASSLEQSYEQYF,TGTGCCAGCAGCTTGGAACAGAGCTACGAGCAGTACTTC
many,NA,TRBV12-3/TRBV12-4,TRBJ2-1,CASPPSQFF,TGTGCCAGCCCTCCTTCCCAGTTCTTC
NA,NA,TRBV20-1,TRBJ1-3,CSAPGPTGNTIYF,TGCAGTGCTCCCGGACCTACCGGAAACACCATATATTTT
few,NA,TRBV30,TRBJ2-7,CAWSVRWQGILGEQYF,TGTGCCTGGAGTGTACGTTGGCAGGGGATCTTAGGCGAGCAGTACTTC
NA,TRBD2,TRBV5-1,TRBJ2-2,CASSIGLAVLAGELFF,TGCGCCAGCAGCATCGGACTAGCGGTCCTCGCCGGGGAGCTGTTTTTT
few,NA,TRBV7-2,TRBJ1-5,CASSLVGPAQHF,TGTGCCAGCAGCTTAGTCGGGCCAGCCCAGCATTTT
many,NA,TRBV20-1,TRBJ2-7,CSATRTESSYEQYF,TGCAGTGCTACCAGGACGGAGAGCTCCTACGAGCAGTACTTC
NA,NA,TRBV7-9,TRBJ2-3,CASSPNDKARDTQYF,TGTGCCAGCAGCCCTAACGACAAAGCCCGGGATACGCAGTATTTT
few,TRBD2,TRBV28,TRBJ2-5,CASRLAGNQETQYF,TGTGCCAGCAGGCTAGCGGGAAACCAAGAGACCCAGTACTTC
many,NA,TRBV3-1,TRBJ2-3,CASSLRELGTDTQYF,TGTGCCAGCAGCCTTCGTGAACTTGGCACAGATACGCAGTATTTT
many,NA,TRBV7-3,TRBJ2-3,CASSLTGSDTQYF,TGTGCCAGCAGCTTAACTGGCTCTGATACGCAGTATTTT
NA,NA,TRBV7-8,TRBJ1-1,CASSLSRRGGLEAFF,TGTGCCAGCAGCCTATCTCGGCGAGGGGGGTTGGAAGCTTTCTTT
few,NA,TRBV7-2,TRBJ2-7,CASQNRGGPYEQYF,TGTGCCAGCCAAAACCGGGGTGGACCCTACGAGCAGTACTTC
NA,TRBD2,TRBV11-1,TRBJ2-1,CASSLALGLAGGPYNEQFF,TGTGCCAGCAGCTTAGCGCTGGGACTAGCGGGAGGGCCTTACAATGAGCAGTTCTTC
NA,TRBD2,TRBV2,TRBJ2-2,CASSGLAITGELFF,TGTGCCAGCAGTGGACTAGCAATTACCGGGGAGCTGTTTTTT
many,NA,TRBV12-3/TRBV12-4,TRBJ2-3,CASSMGLPDTQYF,TGTGCCAGCAGTATGGGACTTCCAGATACGCAGTATTTT
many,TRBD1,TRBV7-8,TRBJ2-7,CASSNRQGEKGF,TGTGCCAGCAGCAACCGACAGGGGGAGAAAGGCTTC
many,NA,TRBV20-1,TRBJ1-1,CSARDRPGRTEAFF,TGCAGTGCTAGAGATCGGCCCGGACGCACTGAAGCTTTCTTT
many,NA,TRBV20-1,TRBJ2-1,CSAARTNEQFF,TGCAGTGCCGCGCGGACGAATGAGCAGTTCTTC
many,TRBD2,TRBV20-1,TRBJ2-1,CSARFRPQAGATYNEQFF,TGCAGTGCTAGATTTCGACCCCAAGCGGGAGCCACCTACAATGAGCAGTTCTTC
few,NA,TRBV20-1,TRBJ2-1,CSARDLMRDLNEQFF,TGCAGTGCTAGAGATCTTATGCGGGACCTGAATGAGCAGTTCTTC
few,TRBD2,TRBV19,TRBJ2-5,CASSTTSGKVETQYF,TGTGCCAGTAGTACGACTAGCGGGAAAGTGGAGACCCAGTACTTC
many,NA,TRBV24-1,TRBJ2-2,CATSVQGNTGELFF,TGTGCCACCAGTGTACAGGGGAACACCGGGGAGCTGTTTTTT
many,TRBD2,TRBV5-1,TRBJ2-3,CASSLVVAGYTDTQYF,TGCGCCAGCAGCTTGGTGGTAGCGGGGTACACAGATACGCAGTATTTT
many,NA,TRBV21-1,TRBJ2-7,CASSSRDRGIHEQYF,TGTGCCAGCAGCAGCAGGGACAGGGGCATCCACGAGCAGTACTTC